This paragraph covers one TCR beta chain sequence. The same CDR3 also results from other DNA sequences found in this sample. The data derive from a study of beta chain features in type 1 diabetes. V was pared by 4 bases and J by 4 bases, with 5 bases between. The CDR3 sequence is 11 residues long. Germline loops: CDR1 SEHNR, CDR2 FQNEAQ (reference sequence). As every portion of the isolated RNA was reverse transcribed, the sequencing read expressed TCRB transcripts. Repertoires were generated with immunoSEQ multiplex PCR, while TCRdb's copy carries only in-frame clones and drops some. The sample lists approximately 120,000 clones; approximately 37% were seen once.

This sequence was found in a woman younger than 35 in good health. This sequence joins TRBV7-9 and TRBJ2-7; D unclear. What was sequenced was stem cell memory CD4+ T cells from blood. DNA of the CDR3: TGTGCCAGCAGCTCCCTATACGAGCAGTACTTC. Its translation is CASSSLYEQYF.